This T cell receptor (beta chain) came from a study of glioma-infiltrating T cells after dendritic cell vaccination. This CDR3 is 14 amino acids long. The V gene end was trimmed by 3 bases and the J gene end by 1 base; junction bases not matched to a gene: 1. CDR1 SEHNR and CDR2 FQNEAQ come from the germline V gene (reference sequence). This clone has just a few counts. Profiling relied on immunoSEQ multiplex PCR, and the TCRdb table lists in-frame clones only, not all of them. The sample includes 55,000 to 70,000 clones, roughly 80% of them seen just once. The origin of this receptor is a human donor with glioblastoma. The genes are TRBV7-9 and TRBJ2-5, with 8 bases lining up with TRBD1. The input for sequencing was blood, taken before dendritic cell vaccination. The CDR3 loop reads CASSFGQGQETQYF. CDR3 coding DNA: TGTGCCAGCAGCTTCGGACAGGGCCAAGAGACCCAGTACTTC.